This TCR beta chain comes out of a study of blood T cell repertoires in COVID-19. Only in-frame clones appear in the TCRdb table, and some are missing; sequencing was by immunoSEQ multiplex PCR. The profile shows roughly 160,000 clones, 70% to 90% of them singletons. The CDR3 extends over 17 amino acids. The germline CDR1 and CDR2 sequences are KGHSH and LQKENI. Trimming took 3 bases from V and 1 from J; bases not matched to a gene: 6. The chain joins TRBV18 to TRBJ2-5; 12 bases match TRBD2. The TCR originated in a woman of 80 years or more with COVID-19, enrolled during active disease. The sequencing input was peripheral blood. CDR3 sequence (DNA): TGTGCCAGCTCACCGACTGGACTAGCGGGGACCCAAGAGACCCAGTACTTC. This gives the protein CASSPTGLAGTQETQYF.